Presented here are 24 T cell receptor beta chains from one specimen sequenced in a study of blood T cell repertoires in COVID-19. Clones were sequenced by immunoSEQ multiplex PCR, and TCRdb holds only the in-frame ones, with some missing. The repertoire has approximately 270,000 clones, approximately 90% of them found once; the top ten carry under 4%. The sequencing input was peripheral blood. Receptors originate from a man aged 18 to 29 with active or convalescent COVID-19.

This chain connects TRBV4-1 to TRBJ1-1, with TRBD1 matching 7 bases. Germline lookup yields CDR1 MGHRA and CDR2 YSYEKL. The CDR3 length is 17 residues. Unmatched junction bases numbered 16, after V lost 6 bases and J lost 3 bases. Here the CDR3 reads CASRPQEGASWDTEAFF. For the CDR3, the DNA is TGCGCCAGCAGACCACAGGAGGGGGCGAGTTGGGACACTGAAGCTTTCTTT.

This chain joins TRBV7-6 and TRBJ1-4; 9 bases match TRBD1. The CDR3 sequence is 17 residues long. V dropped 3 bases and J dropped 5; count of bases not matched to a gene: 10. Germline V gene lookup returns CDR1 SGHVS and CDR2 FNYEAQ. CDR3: CASSFSSTGTGNEKLFF. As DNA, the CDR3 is TGTGCCAGCAGCTTTTCGTCAACCGGGACAGGGAATGAAAAACTGTTTTTT.

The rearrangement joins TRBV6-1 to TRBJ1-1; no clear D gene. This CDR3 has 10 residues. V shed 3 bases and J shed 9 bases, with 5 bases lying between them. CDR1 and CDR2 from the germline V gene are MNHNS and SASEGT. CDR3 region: CASSDPKAFF. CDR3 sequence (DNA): TGTGCCAGCAGTGATCCCAAAGCTTTCTTT.

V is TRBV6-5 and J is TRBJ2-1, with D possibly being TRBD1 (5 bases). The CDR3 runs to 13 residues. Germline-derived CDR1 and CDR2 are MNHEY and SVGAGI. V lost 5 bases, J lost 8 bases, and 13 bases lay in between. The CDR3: CASSPNQGHEQFF. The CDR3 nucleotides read TGTGCCAGCAGTCCTAATCAGGGTCATGAGCAGTTCTTC.

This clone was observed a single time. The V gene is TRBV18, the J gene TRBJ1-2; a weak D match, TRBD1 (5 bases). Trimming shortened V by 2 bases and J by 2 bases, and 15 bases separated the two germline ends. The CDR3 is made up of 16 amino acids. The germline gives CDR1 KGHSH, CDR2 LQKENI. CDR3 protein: CASSPTGGSGNYGYTF. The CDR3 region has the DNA TGTGCCAGCTCACCAACCGGGGGGTCTGGAAACTATGGCTACACCTTC.

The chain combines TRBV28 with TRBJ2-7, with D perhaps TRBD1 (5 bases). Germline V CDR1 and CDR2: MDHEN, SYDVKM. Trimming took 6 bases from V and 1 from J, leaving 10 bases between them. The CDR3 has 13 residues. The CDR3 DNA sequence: TGTGCCAGCAGAAGGGGTGGGTCCTACGAGCAGTACTTC. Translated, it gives CASRRGGSYEQYF.

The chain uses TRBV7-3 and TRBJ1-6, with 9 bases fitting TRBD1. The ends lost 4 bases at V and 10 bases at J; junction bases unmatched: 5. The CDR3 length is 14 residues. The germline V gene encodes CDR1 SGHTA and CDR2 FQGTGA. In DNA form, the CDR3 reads TGTGCCAGCAGCTCGACAGGGGGTTGGTCACCCCTCCACTTT. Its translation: CASSSTGGWSPLHF.

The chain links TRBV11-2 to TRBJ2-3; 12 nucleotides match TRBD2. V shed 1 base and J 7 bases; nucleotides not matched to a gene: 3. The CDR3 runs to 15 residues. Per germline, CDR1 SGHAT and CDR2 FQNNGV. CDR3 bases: TGTGCCAGCAGCTTAGCCCTAGCGGGGGGGAATACGCAGTATTTT. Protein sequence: CASSLALAGGNTQYF.

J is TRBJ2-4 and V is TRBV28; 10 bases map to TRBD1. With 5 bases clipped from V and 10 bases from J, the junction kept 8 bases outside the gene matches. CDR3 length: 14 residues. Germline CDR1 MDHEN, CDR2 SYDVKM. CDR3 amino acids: CASSARDRGGIQYF. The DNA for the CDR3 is TGTGCCAGCAGTGCCCGGGACAGGGGTGGGATTCAGTACTTC.

The CDR3 loop is CASSLSRGSGANVLTF. In DNA, the CDR3 is TGTGCCAGCAGCTTAAGTCGCGGCTCTGGGGCCAACGTCCTGACTTTC. The chain has TRBV7-3 and TRBJ2-6; D gene uncertain. CDR1 is SGHTA and CDR2 is FQGTGA in the germline V gene. Trimming removed 1 base at V and 0 bases at J, with 7 bases between. This CDR3 spans 16 amino acids.

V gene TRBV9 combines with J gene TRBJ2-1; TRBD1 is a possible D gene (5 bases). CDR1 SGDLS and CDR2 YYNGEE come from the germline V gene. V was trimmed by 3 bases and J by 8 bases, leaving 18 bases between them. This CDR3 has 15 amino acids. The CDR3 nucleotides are TGTGCCAGCAGCGCTCATATCCCCAGGGAAGATGAGCAGTTCTTC. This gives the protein CASSAHIPREDEQFF.

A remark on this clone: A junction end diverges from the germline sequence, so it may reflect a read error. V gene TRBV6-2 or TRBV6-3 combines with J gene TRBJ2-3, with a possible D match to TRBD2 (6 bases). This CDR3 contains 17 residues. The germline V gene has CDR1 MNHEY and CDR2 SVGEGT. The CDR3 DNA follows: TGTGCCAGCAGTTCCCCGGCCGCGCGGAGGGGCACCGATACGCAGTATTTT. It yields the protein CASSSPAARRGTDTQYF.

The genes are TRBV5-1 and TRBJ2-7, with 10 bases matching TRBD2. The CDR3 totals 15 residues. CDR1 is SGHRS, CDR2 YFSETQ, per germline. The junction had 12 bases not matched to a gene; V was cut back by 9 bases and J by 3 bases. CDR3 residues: CATGAGGPFVYEQYF. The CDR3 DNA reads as TGCGCCACCGGAGCGGGGGGGCCCTTCGTCTACGAGCAGTACTTC.

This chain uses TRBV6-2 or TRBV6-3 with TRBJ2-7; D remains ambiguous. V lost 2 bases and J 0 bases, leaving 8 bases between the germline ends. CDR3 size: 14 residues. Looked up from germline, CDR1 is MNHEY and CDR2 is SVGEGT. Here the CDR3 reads CASSYPQNSYEQYF. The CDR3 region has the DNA TGTGCCAGCAGTTACCCCCAGAACTCCTACGAGCAGTACTTC.

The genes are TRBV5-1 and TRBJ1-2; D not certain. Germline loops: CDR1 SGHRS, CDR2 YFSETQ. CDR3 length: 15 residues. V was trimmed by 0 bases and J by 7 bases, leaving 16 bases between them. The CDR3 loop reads CASSLVAGRSGGYTF. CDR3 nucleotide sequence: TGCGCCAGCAGCTTGGTCGCAGGAAGGTCCGGTGGCTACACCTTC.

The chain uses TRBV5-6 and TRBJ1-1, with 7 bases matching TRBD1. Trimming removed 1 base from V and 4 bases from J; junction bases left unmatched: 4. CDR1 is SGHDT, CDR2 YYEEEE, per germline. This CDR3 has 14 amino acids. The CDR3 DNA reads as TGTGCCAGCAGCTTGAACCAGGGGGTCACTGAAGCTTTCTTT. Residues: CASSLNQGVTEAFF.

CDR3 sequence: CASSQGGGGNEQYF. The CDR3 DNA follows: TGTGCCAGCAGCCAGGGAGGGGGAGGCAACGAGCAGTACTTC. V usage is TRBV4-2 and J usage is TRBJ2-7; possible D gene TRBD2, 7 bases. Looked up from germline, CDR1 is LGHNA and CDR2 is YNFKEQ. Deletions cut 3 bases from V and 5 bases from J, with 14 bases between. This CDR3 has 14 amino acids.

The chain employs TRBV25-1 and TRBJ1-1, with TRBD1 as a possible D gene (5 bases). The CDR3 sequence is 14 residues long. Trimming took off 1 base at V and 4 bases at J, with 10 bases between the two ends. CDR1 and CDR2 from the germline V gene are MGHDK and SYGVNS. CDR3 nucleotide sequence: TGTGCCAGCAGTGAATGGGGGGGAGGCACTGAAGCTTTCTTT. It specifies CASSEWGGGTEAFF. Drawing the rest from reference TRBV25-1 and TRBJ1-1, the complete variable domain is EADIYQTPRYLVIGTGKKITLECSQTMGHDKMYWYQQDPGMELHLIHYSYGVNSTEKGDLSSESTVSRIRTEHFPLTLESARPSHTSQYLCASSEWGGGTEAFFGQGTRLTVV.

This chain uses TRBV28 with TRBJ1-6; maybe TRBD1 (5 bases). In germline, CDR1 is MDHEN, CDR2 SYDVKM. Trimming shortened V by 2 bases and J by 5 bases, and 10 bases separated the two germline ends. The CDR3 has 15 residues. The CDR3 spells CASSLGRQNNSPLHF. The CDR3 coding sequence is TGTGCCAGCAGTTTAGGGCGACAGAATAATTCACCCCTCCACTTT. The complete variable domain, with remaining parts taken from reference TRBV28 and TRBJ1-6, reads DVKVTQSSRYLVKRTGEKVFLECVQDMDHENMFWYRQDPGLGLRLIYFSYDVKMKEKGDIPEGYSVSREKKERFSLILESASTNQTSMYLCASSLGRQNNSPLHFGNGTRLTVT.

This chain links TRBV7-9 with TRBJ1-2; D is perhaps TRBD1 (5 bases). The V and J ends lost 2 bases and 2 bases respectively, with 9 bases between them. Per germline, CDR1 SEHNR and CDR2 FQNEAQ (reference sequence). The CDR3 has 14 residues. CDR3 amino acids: CASSLLGGNYGYTF. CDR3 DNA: TGTGCCAGCAGCTTATTGGGGGGGAACTATGGCTACACCTTC.

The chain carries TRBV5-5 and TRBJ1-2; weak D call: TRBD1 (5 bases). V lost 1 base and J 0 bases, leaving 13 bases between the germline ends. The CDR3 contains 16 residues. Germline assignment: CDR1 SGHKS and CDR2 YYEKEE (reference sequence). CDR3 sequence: CASSLPIGGANYGYTF. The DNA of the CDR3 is TGTGCCAGCAGCTTGCCCATTGGGGGGGCTAACTATGGCTACACCTTC.

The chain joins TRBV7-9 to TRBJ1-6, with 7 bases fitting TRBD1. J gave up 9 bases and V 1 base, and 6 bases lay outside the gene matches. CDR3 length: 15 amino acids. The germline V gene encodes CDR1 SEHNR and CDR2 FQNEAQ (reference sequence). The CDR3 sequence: CASSLDTGVASPLHF. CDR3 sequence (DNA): TGTGCCAGCAGCTTAGATACAGGGGTGGCTTCACCCCTCCACTTT.

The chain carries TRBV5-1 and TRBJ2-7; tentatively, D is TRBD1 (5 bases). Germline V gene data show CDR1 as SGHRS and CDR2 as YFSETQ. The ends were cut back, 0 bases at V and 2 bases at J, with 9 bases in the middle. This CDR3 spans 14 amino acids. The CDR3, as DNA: TGCGCCAGCAGCTTGGTAGGGGATCCCTACGAGCAGTACTTC. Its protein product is CASSLVGDPYEQYF.

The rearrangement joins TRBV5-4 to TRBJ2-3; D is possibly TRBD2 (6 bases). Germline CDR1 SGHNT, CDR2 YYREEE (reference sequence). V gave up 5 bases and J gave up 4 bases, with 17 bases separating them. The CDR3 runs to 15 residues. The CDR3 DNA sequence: TGTGCCAGCAGGACAACGGGAGAGGTGCCAGATACGCAGTATTTT. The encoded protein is CASRTTGEVPDTQYF.